This T cell receptor (beta chain) came from a study of T cell repertoires in cytomegalovirus infection. On the study more broadly: Used in the study were CMV epitopes, some recently identified and HLA-C-restricted, others well-studied and HLA-B-restricted. The public TCR beta signatures pointed to both CMV infection and matching HLA type. Study-wide results and limits: CMV-specific TCR beta clonotypes restricted by HLA-C dominated the ex vivo response. Cumulative public TCR beta family frequency identified CMV carriers with the relevant HLA.

This clonotype was seen just once. Its antigen is unidentified. Each CDR3 protein gets one entry after TCRdb re-called the reads with MiXCR. Found here are about 110,000 distinct CDR3 sequences, under 50% of them singletons; the top ten hold roughly 70%. The J segment lost 6 bases and the V segment lost 6 bases, leaving 9 bases of the junction unmatched. Germline lookup yields CDR1 MNHEY and CDR2 SMNVEV (reference sequence). The CDR3 has 14 residues. J is TRBJ2-7 and V is TRBV27, with 9 bases aligning to TRBD1. This clonotype originated in a human donor in good health (CMV status not recorded). Some clones in this sample may be carry-over from other donors' samples. The sequencing used CD8+ T cells from cultured PBMCs, collected from culture after CMV antigen stimulation. The CDR3 reads CASRMLGDRVEQYF. In DNA form, the CDR3 reads TGTGCCAGCAGAATGCTGGGGGACAGGGTCGAGCAGTACTTC.